These 27 T cell receptor beta chains were all obtained from the same sample, sequenced in a study of tumor-infiltrating lymphocytes in localized non-small cell lung cancer. TCRdb's table, derived via immunoSEQ multiplex PCR, lists solely in-frame clones and lacks some. The table records more than 20,000 clones, just under 75% of them present only once. The material sequenced was lung tumor tissue. These receptors originate from a human donor with non-small cell lung cancer.

The chain uses TRBV7-8 and TRBJ1-5; 9 nucleotides agree with TRBD1. This CDR3 is built from 16 residues. V shed 0 bases and J 7 bases; nucleotides not matched to a gene: 7. From germline, CDR1 is SGHVS and CDR2 FQNEAQ. CDR3 residues: CASSLADRGGGQPQHF. The CDR3 DNA reads TGTGCCAGCAGCTTAGCGGACAGGGGAGGGGGGCAGCCCCAGCATTTT.

V is TRBV5-8 and J is TRBJ1-1; D is unclear. This CDR3 is built from 10 residues. The germline gives CDR1 SGHTS, CDR2 YDEGEE. Trimming pared 4 bases from V and 8 bases from J, leaving 6 bases between. For the CDR3, the DNA is TGTGCCAGCAGCGCCGGGGAAGCTTTCTTT. This encodes CASSAGEAFF. Full variable domain (rest looked up from reference TRBV5-8 and TRBJ1-1): EAGVTQSPTHLIKTRGQQATLRCSPISGHTSVYWYQQALGLGLQFLLWYDEGEERNRGNFPPRFSGRQFPNYSSELNVNALELEDSALYLCASSAGEAFFGQGTRLTVV.

This chain connects TRBV6-4 to TRBJ2-1; D gene ambiguous. V lost 1 base and J 4 bases, leaving 14 bases between the germline ends. CDR3 size: 16 residues. The germline V gene encodes CDR1 MRHNA and CDR2 SNTAGT. CDR3 nucleotides: TGTGCCAGCAGTGACTACGGCAGGTCCCCATACAATGAGCAGTTCTTC. Translating it yields CASSDYGRSPYNEQFF.

The chain is built from TRBV5-1 and TRBJ1-1, with 10 bases matching TRBD1. V lost 4 bases to trimming and J lost 5 bases; unmatched junction nucleotides: 8. Germline V lookup: CDR1 SGHRS, CDR2 YFSETQ. The length of the CDR3 is 15 residues. The CDR3 spells CASSAGQGIGTEAFF. CDR3 DNA: TGCGCCAGCAGCGCGGGACAGGGGATCGGGACTGAAGCTTTCTTT.

V is TRBV7-2 and J is TRBJ2-1; 8 bases map to TRBD2. The CDR3 is 18 residues long. Germline trimming cut 2 bases from V and 9 bases from J; bases unmatched to any gene: 18. The V gene's germline CDR1 is SGHTA and CDR2 FQGNSA. This CDR3 reads CASSLRGPLGGGPREQFF. CDR3 nucleotide sequence: TGTGCCAGCAGCTTAAGGGGCCCTCTCGGCGGGGGGCCGCGTGAGCAGTTCTTC.

This chain links TRBV9 with TRBJ2-7; 9 bases line up with TRBD1. This CDR3 spans 16 amino acids. Trimming took 4 bases from V and 2 from J; bases not matched to a gene: 10. Per germline, CDR1 SGDLS and CDR2 YYNGEE. The DNA for the CDR3 is TGTGCCAGCAGCCCTTCTGGGGGACAGGGAGCCTACGAGCAGTACTTC. Translating it yields CASSPSGGQGAYEQYF.

This chain joins TRBV6-6 and TRBJ2-7; D possibly uses TRBD1 or TRBD2 (6 bases each). This CDR3 has 14 amino acids. Germline V gene lookup returns CDR1 MNHNY and CDR2 SVGAGI (reference sequence). V was clipped by 3 bases and J by 5 bases, with 14 bases between them. The CDR3 sequence is CASSYSGAIHEQYF. DNA for the CDR3: TGTGCCAGCAGTTATTCGGGGGCGATCCACGAGCAGTACTTC.

This clone showed up just a few times. This chain uses TRBV10-3 with TRBJ2-2; either TRBD1 or TRBD2 may supply D (5 bases each). Trimming stripped 9 bases from V and 5 bases from J, with 7 bases between. The CDR3 spans 11 residues. Germline V gives CDR1 ENHRY, CDR2 SYGVKD. Written as DNA, the CDR3 is TGTGCCATTGGGGGAACCGGGGAGCTGTTTTTT. Amino acids: CAIGGTGELFF.

The chain recombines TRBV5-4 with TRBJ1-2; D may be TRBD1 (5 bases). The germline CDR1 and CDR2 sequences are SGHNT and YYREEE (reference sequence). The CDR3 consists of 15 residues. Trimming shortened V by 4 bases and J by 4 bases, and 17 bases separated the two germline ends. For the CDR3, the DNA is TGTGCCAGCAGCCCAGCCGGGGCAGGGCCCTATGGCTACACCTTC. It is translated as CASSPAGAGPYGYTF. The variable domain in full, with the rest retrieved from reference TRBV5-4 and TRBJ1-2, is ETGVTQSPTHLIKTRGQQVTLRCSSQSGHNTVSWYQQALGQGPQFIFQYYREEENGRGNFPPRFSGLQFPNYSSELNVNALELDDSALYLCASSPAGAGPYGYTFGSGTRLTVV.

V gene TRBV7-9 combines with J gene TRBJ1-6; weak D call: TRBD1 (5 bases). The CDR3 is 17 amino acids. The V end lost 1 base, the J end lost 7 bases, and 17 bases lay between the germline ends. Germline assignment: CDR1 SEHNR and CDR2 FQNEAQ (reference sequence). This CDR3 is CASSLGGGTFSNSPLHF. In nucleotides, the CDR3 is TGTGCCAGCAGCTTAGGTGGGGGAACGTTTTCAAATTCACCCCTCCACTTT.

The count of this clone is one. The chain combines TRBV6-1 with TRBJ2-5, with TRBD2 matching over 9 bases. Germline values: CDR1 MNHNS, CDR2 SASEGT. The CDR3 consists of 14 residues. V was clipped by 6 bases and J by 3 bases; unmatched bases: 5. The CDR3 is CASRGGGAEETQYF. CDR3 coding DNA: TGTGCCAGCAGGGGCGGGGGGGCCGAAGAGACCCAGTACTTC.

This rearrangement joins TRBV5-4 to TRBJ1-1, with 10 positions matching TRBD1. The CDR3 totals 14 residues. J gave up 2 bases and V 5 bases, and 3 bases lay outside the gene matches. Germline assignment: CDR1 SGHNT and CDR2 YYREEE (reference sequence). The CDR3 DNA reads TGTGCCAGCAGGGGGGACAGGGGAAACACTGAAGCTTTCTTT. Protein sequence: CASRGDRGNTEAFF.

This chain links TRBV19 with TRBJ1-6; D may be TRBD1 (5 bases). The germline V gene encodes CDR1 LNHDA and CDR2 SQIVND (reference sequence). The CDR3 has 14 amino acids. V shed 3 bases and J shed 13 bases, with 16 bases lying between them. The DNA for the CDR3 is TGTGCCAGTAGTATCCCGGGGGGGGATCGCCCCCTCCACTTT. Translating it yields CASSIPGGDRPLHF.

This sequence joins TRBV16 and TRBJ1-6; tentatively, D is TRBD1 (5 bases). CDR3 length: 17 residues. CDR1 is KGHSY and CDR2 is FQNENV in the germline V gene. V lost 3 bases and J 6 bases, leaving 18 bases between the germline ends. Here the CDR3 reads CASSQNPGTPLNSPLHF. For the CDR3, the DNA is TGTGCCAGCAGCCAGAACCCCGGGACTCCTCTTAATTCACCCCTCCACTTT.

This chain links TRBV6-4 with TRBJ2-1; 8 nucleotides line up with TRBD2. Trimming at V came to 4 bases and at J to 11 bases, leaving 7 bases not matched to a gene. Germline CDR1 MRHNA, CDR2 SNTAGT. The length of the CDR3 is 13 residues. The DNA of the CDR3 is TGTGCCAGCAGTGCTTCGCCGGGAGGGAAGCAGTTCTTC. Residues: CASSASPGGKQFF.

This chain links TRBV7-8 with TRBJ1-1, with D possibly being TRBD1 (5 bases). The length of the CDR3 is 15 residues. Trimming shortened V by 0 bases and J by 5 bases, and 13 bases separated the two germline ends. The germline gives CDR1 SGHVS, CDR2 FQNEAQ. DNA of the CDR3: TGTGCCAGCAGCTTAGCCGGGACCGGGAGTACTGAAGCTTTCTTT. Its protein product is CASSLAGTGSTEAFF.

The rearrangement links TRBV7-8 to TRBJ2-1; 7 nucleotides align to TRBD1. Per the germline V gene, CDR1 is SGHVS and CDR2 is FQNEAQ. CDR3 size: 15 residues. V was clipped by 2 bases and J by 2 bases; unmatched bases: 3. CDR3 coding DNA: TGTGCCAGCAGCTTATCGGGACAGACCTACAATGAGCAGTTCTTC. It encodes CASSLSGQTYNEQFF.

This sequence joins TRBV18 and TRBJ1-1, with D unresolved. Germline CDR1 is KGHSH and CDR2 is LQKENI. Trimming took 6 bases from V and 0 from J, leaving 11 bases between them. The CDR3 length is 14 residues. The CDR3: CASSGKQLNTEAFF. The CDR3 DNA reads TGTGCCAGCTCCGGAAAACAGCTGAACACTGAAGCTTTCTTT.

This clone has just a few counts. This CDR3 is CASSPSIDTIHEQYF. The CDR3 DNA follows: TGTGCCAGCAGCCCATCGATTGATACAATCCACGAGCAGTACTTC. The V and J genes are TRBV11-2 and TRBJ2-7; no clear D. Germline values: CDR1 SGHAT, CDR2 FQNNGV. Trimming removed 5 bases from V and 5 bases from J, with 19 bases in between. This CDR3 comprises 15 residues.

This clone was seen a single time. CDR3 loop: CASSLQMNTEAFF. Here the CDR3 DNA reads TGTGCCAGCAGCCTTCAGATGAACACTGAAGCTTTCTTT. The gene calls are TRBV7-7 and TRBJ1-1; the D is unclear. Trimming pared 5 bases from V and 0 bases from J, leaving 7 bases between. Per the germline V gene, CDR1 is SSHAT and CDR2 is FNYEAQ (reference sequence). This CDR3 has 13 residues.

The chain combines TRBV6-1 with TRBJ1-5; tentative D call: TRBD1 (6 bases). V dropped 4 bases and J dropped 9 bases, with 16 bases sitting between them. Germline CDR1 MNHNS, CDR2 SASEGT. The CDR3 loop spans 14 amino acids. The DNA for the CDR3 is TGTGCCAGCAGTGGAGACAGGTATTCGGGGCCCCAGCATTTT. Its translation: CASSGDRYSGPQHF.

This chain joins TRBV5-6 and TRBJ1-5; no reliable D call. Germline V gives CDR1 SGHDT, CDR2 YYEEEE. This CDR3 has 15 amino acids. V was trimmed by 0 bases and J by 4 bases, leaving 11 bases between them. The CDR3 DNA follows: TGTGCCAGCAGCTTGGCCGGATCACAAAATCAGCCCCAGCATTTT. Residues: CASSLAGSQNQPQHF.

The rearrangement joins TRBV5-6 to TRBJ1-3; no clear D. Germline-derived CDR1 and CDR2 are SGHDT and YYEEEE. V was trimmed by 5 bases and J by 4 bases, leaving 4 bases between them. The CDR3 length is 11 residues. In nucleotides, the CDR3 is TGTGCCAGCAGTTCCGGAAACACCATATATTTT. This encodes CASSSGNTIYF. The full variable domain, in which reference TRBV5-6 and TRBJ1-3 provide the parts outside the CDR3, is DAGVTQSPTHLIKTRGQQVTLRCSPKSGHDTVSWYQQALGQGPQFIFQYYEEEERQRGNFPDRFSGHQFPNYSSELNVNALLLGDSALYLCASSSGNTIYFGEGSWLTVV.

The rearrangement joins TRBV7-2 to TRBJ1-6; D gene ambiguous. CDR3 size: 16 residues. V lost 0 bases and J lost 7, with 13 bases in between. Germline assignment: CDR1 SGHTA and CDR2 FQGNSA. CDR3 sequence (DNA): TGTGCCAGCAGCTTAGCAGGAGGGAATGTAAATTCACCCCTCCACTTT. This encodes CASSLAGGNVNSPLHF.

The V gene is TRBV25-1, the J gene TRBJ2-1; TRBD1 aligns across 7 bases. Per the germline V gene, CDR1 is MGHDK and CDR2 is SYGVNS. The CDR3 has 15 residues. V shed 2 bases, J shed 5 bases, and the junction held 6 bases outside the gene matches. The CDR3 is CASSEPGQQDNEQFF. The CDR3 DNA is TGTGCCAGCAGTGAACCGGGACAGCAAGACAATGAGCAGTTCTTC.

The chain uses TRBV14 and TRBJ2-1; 9 bases map to TRBD1. Per germline, CDR1 SGHDN and CDR2 FVKESK. This CDR3 has 14 amino acids. The V segment lost 4 bases and the J segment 7 bases; nucleotides outside the gene matches: 5. The CDR3 DNA follows: TGTGCCAGCAGCCCACAGGGGGCATCAAATGAGCAGTTCTTC. Protein product: CASSPQGASNEQFF.

The genes are TRBV5-4 and TRBJ2-2, with 7 bases that match TRBD1. V lost 4 bases to trimming and J lost 7 bases; unmatched junction nucleotides: 13. Germline CDR1 reads SGHNT; CDR2 reads YYREEE (reference sequence). This CDR3 has 16 amino acids. CDR3: CASSPNRGGLGGELFF. In DNA form, the CDR3 reads TGTGCCAGCAGCCCCAACCGAGGGGGCCTTGGCGGGGAGCTGTTTTTT.